The rows below give T cell receptor beta chains drawn from one sample of a study of cytomegalovirus exposure and HLA in healthy donors. Here immunoSEQ multiplex PCR was the method, and the copy in TCRdb shows in-frame clones only, minus some. The data show approximately 190,000 clones, with roughly 80% seen just once and 6.3% held by the top ten. The sample consisted of PBMCs. The source is a man between 40 and 49 years old in good health and CMV-seropositive. CDR3s include the opening cysteine and the closing phenylalanine or tryptophan. A D gene is named only where the DNA matches it firmly. Some rows have no size entry. The others give once, few or many, or a class for an expanded clone.

D,size,V,J,DNA,CDR3
NA,NA,TRBV20-1,TRBJ1-1,TGCAGTGCACCTCAACCGGGAGAAGCTTTCTTT,CSAPQPGEAFF
TRBD1,NA,TRBV7-8,TRBJ2-7,TGTGCCAGCAGGGTGGACAGGGCCTACGAGCAGTACTTC,CASRVDRAYEQYF
TRBD2,once,TRBV5-1,TRBJ2-5,TGCGCCAGCAGCACAACAGCGGGGGCGGGGGAGACCCAGTACTTC,CASSTTAGAGETQYF
NA,NA,TRBV6-5,TRBJ1-1,TGTGCCAGCAGTTCGACAGCCAACACTGAAGCTTTCTTT,CASSSTANTEAFF
TRBD2,NA,TRBV6-6,TRBJ2-1,TGTGCCAGCAACGCCGGGACTAGCGCCTCCAATGAGCAGTTCTTC,CASNAGTSASNEQFF
NA,NA,TRBV5-5,TRBJ1-1,TGTGCCAGCAGCTTGGCAGTGAACACTGAAGCTTTCTTT,CASSLAVNTEAFF
NA,NA,TRBV23-1,TRBJ2-5,TGCGCCAGCAGTCAAAGACCTCGCGTGGAGGCCCAGTACTTC,CASSQRPRVEAQYF
TRBD2,NA,TRBV7-3,TRBJ2-3,TGTGCCAGCAGCTGGACTAGCGGGCCCACAGATACGCAGTATTTT,CASSWTSGPTDTQYF
NA,NA,TRBV28,TRBJ1-4,TGTGCCAGCAAGCAGGGGACAACTAATGAAAAACTGTTTTTT,CASKQGTTNEKLFF
NA,NA,TRBV5-6,TRBJ1-4,TGTGCCAGCAGCTTCGGGGGGCCCTACTATGAAAAACTGTTTTTT,CASSFGGPYYEKLFF
NA,NA,TRBV15,TRBJ2-5,TGTGCCACCAGCACTCGGGGGAGCCAAGAGACCCAGTACTTC,CATSTRGSQETQYF
TRBD1,NA,TRBV5-6,TRBJ2-7,TGTGCCAGCAGCCCGACAGGGACCCTCCACGAGCAGTACTTC,CASSPTGTLHEQYF
TRBD1,NA,TRBV27,TRBJ1-1,TGTGCCACCTCCTCGCTGACTGGGACAGGGTTGAACACTGAAGCTTTCTTT,CATSSLTGTGLNTEAFF
TRBD2,NA,TRBV7-2,TRBJ2-3,TGTGCCAGCAGCCTACAGTCAGGGAGGGCAGATACGCAGTATTTT,CASSLQSGRADTQYF
NA,NA,TRBV10-2,TRBJ1-4,TGCGCCAGCAGTGAAAAAGGGGGAAGGGAAAAACTGTTTTTT,CASSEKGGREKLFF
TRBD2,NA,TRBV7-7,TRBJ2-1,TGTGCTAGCAGCCCCGAGCGGGGCCCCGATAATGAGCAGTTCTTC,CASSPERGPDNEQFF
NA,NA,TRBV7-9,TRBJ2-1,TGTGCCAGCACCCCACGGGGGGCGAGCTCCTACAATGAGCAGTTCTTC,CASTPRGASSYNEQFF
TRBD1,NA,TRBV5-1,TRBJ2-7,TGCGCCAGCAGCTTGGACGGACAGGGGTTTTCCGAGCAGTACTTC,CASSLDGQGFSEQYF
NA,NA,TRBV13,TRBJ2-7,TGTGCCAGCAGCCAGCTGGGGGGAGAGCAGTACTTC,CASSQLGGEQYF
NA,NA,TRBV4-3,TRBJ2-7,TGCGCCAGCAGCCGGGTGCGGACATCGCAGTACGAGCAGTACTTC,CASSRVRTSQYEQYF
TRBD2,NA,TRBV7-9,TRBJ2-7,TGTGCCAGCAGCTCGACTAGCGGGGGGCCCTACGAGCAGTACTTC,CASSSTSGGPYEQYF
TRBD1,NA,TRBV14,TRBJ2-1,TGTGCCAGCAGACAACAGGGGGCGGCCTACAATGAGCAGTTCTTC,CASRQQGAAYNEQFF
NA,NA,TRBV20-1,TRBJ1-2,TGCAGTGAAACGAGGGTGGGTGGCTACACCTTC,CSETRVGGYTF
TRBD2,NA,TRBV5-6,TRBJ2-1,TGTGCCAGCAGCCCAATGGTGTGGGCTGCGGGGGGCTGGAACAATGAGCAGTTCTTC,CASSPMVWAAGGWNNEQFF
NA,NA,TRBV9,TRBJ1-5,TGTGCCAGCAGCGTATTCCCACAGGCGCATCAGCCCCAGCATTTT,CASSVFPQAHQPQHF